This TCR beta chain was recorded in a study of T cell responses to AZD1222 COVID-19 vaccine. Profiled with immunoSEQ multiplex PCR; TCRdb holds only in-frame clones, not every one. This table has 90,000 to 110,000 clones, roughly 87% appearing once. Study-wide findings and caveats: In the spike-specific TCR repertoire, nearly half reportedly target unmutated variant regions. Across the whole spike, CD4 TCRs peaked at regions 160-218 and 743-854.

Comments on this clone: The antigen is not known.

V gave up 2 bases and J gave up 3 bases; unmatched junction bases: 8. The CDR3 has 16 residues. From germline, CDR1 is MRHNA and CDR2 SNTAGT. This specimen was peripheral blood, taken on day 0 of AZD1222 vaccination. The rearrangement uses TRBV6-4 and TRBJ2-7, with 9 bases that match TRBD1. The origin of this receptor is an adult in good health. CDR3 sequence: CASSDIGQGLGYEQYF. The CDR3 nucleotides read TGTGCCAGCAGTGACATAGGACAGGGGCTAGGCTACGAGCAGTACTTC.